This T cell receptor beta chain was identified in a study of blood T cell repertoires in COVID-19. Study in general: From T cells, B-cell-depleted T cells, or PBMCs came the material, which was cDNA or gDNA.

Looked up from germline, CDR1 is SGHNT and CDR2 is YENEEA. V shed 5 bases and J 1 base; nucleotides not matched to a gene: 4. The CDR3 loop spans 14 amino acids. Two consecutive negative NP/OP PCR tests, clearance, or resolved symptoms defined Cohort 3 recovery. Generated by immunoSEQ multiplex PCR, the TCRdb table keeps only in-frame clones and is missing some. Among hundreds of thousands of clones listed, around nine tenths were seen once. The sequence was collected from a woman aged 50 to 60 who had recovered from COVID-19. The rearrangement joins TRBV11-3 to TRBJ1-1; 7 bases agree with TRBD1. Sequencing input: PBMCs or T cells enriched from blood (not recorded which). The CDR3 DNA reads as TGTGCCAGCAGCACCACAGGGGAGAACACTGAAGCTTTCTTT. This codes for CASSTTGENTEAFF. The whole variable domain, filled in from reference TRBV11-3 and TRBJ1-1, reads EAGVVQSPRYKIIEKKQPVAFWCNPISGHNTLYWYLQNLGQGPELLIRYENEEAVDDSQLPKDRFSAERLKGVDSTLKIQPAELGDSAVYLCASSTTGENTEAFFGQGTRLTVV.